This T cell receptor (beta chain) was recorded in a study of T cells in Graves' hyperthyroidism and ophthalmopathy. Study-level points and caveats: Ophthalmopathy was distinguished from stable hyperthyroidism by 13 V-J signatures. Before onset, ophthalmopathy was predicted by the model a median 6.5 months earlier. In blood, most of the thyroid clonotypes expanded above 0.001 were also present.

The CDR3 is 13 amino acids. Germline CDR1 reads SQVTM; CDR2 reads ANQGSEA. V gave up 7 bases and J gave up 6 bases; unmatched junction bases: 7. RNA transcripts were the template for amplifying TCR beta CDR3 regions. Primed by the HTBI set, a first-round RT-PCR was run on the TCR CDR3. TCRdb fed the multiplex PCR reads into MiXCR, producing one record per CDR3 protein. The top ten hold approximately 7.2% of the sample, which has 600,000 to 700,000 distinct CDR3 sequences, about 45% seen once. Remarks on this clonotype: The antigen remains unidentified.

Sequencing was done on a sample of peripheral blood or thyroid tissue (not recorded which). This TCR was sampled from an adult man with Graves' disease, either hyperthyroidism or ophthalmopathy (not recorded which). The genes are TRBV29-1 and TRBJ1-2; the match to TRBD1 covers 11 bases. The CDR3 sequence is CSADGQGANGYTF. The DNA for the CDR3 is TGCAGCGCCGACGGACAGGGGGCTAATGGCTACACCTTC.